Listed below are T cell receptor beta chains from one sample, sequenced in a study of blood T cell repertoires in COVID-19. Generated by immunoSEQ multiplex PCR, the TCRdb table keeps only in-frame clones and is missing some. The sample includes about 25,000 clones, roughly 84% seen only once; the top ten take roughly 22%. The sequencing input was peripheral blood. Receptors were obtained from a human donor in a cohort sampled during active COVID-19. CDR3s include the opening cysteine and the closing phenylalanine or tryptophan. The D gene is left open where the match is weak. The listing skips clone size in some rows; elsewhere it reads once, few, many or a size class.

CDR3aa: CSVEDRASGNTGELFF; CDR3nt: TGCAGCGTTGAAGATCGGGCTAGCGGGAACACCGGGGAGCTGTTTTTT; j_gene: TRBJ2-2; abundance: .; v_gene: TRBV29-1; d_gene: TRBD2
CDR3aa: CASSVLGAGGADTQYF; CDR3nt: TGTGCCAGTAGTGTCCTTGGAGCGGGAGGTGCGGATACGCAGTATTTT; j_gene: TRBJ2-3; abundance: .; v_gene: TRBV19; d_gene: TRBD2
CDR3aa: CASSLGSGSEAFF; CDR3nt: TGTGCCAGCAGCTTAGGCTCAGGTTCTGAAGCTTTCTTT; j_gene: TRBJ1-1; abundance: .; v_gene: TRBV11-2; d_gene: .
CDR3aa: CASSLWGLAGRNEQFF; CDR3nt: TGTGCCAGCAGTTTATGGGGGCTAGCGGGGCGCAATGAGCAGTTCTTC; j_gene: TRBJ2-1; abundance: .; v_gene: TRBV27; d_gene: TRBD2
CDR3aa: CASRPGRNTEAFF; CDR3nt: TGTGCCAGTAGGCCAGGTCGGAACACTGAAGCTTTCTTT; j_gene: TRBJ1-1; abundance: .; v_gene: TRBV19; d_gene: .
CDR3aa: CASSPPTGTTGELFF; CDR3nt: TGTGCCAGCTCACCCCCGACAGGGACCACCGGGGAGCTGTTTTTT; j_gene: TRBJ2-2; abundance: once; v_gene: TRBV18; d_gene: TRBD1
CDR3aa: CASSAGGDTEAFF; CDR3nt: TGTGCCAGCAGTGCAGGGGGTGACACTGAAGCTTTCTTT; j_gene: TRBJ1-1; abundance: once; v_gene: TRBV2; d_gene: TRBD1
CDR3aa: CASSEGTGGRYEQYF; CDR3nt: TGTGCCAGCAGTGAAGGGACGGGGGGCCGCTACGAGCAGTACTTC; j_gene: TRBJ2-7; abundance: .; v_gene: TRBV2; d_gene: .
CDR3aa: CASSEWSPDQETQYF; CDR3nt: TGTGCCAGCAGTGAATGGTCTCCGGACCAAGAGACCCAGTACTTC; j_gene: TRBJ2-5; abundance: .; v_gene: TRBV2; d_gene: .
CDR3aa: CASSPDSNYGYTF; CDR3nt: TGTGCCAGCAGCCCGGACAGTAACTATGGCTACACCTTC; j_gene: TRBJ1-2; abundance: .; v_gene: TRBV5-5; d_gene: .
CDR3aa: CASTGLAGIKDTQYF; CDR3nt: TGTGCCAGCACCGGACTAGCGGGAATCAAAGATACGCAGTATTTT; j_gene: TRBJ2-3; abundance: .; v_gene: TRBV6-5; d_gene: TRBD2
CDR3aa: CAISSMVAGQPQHF; CDR3nt: TGTGCCATCAGTAGCATGGTGGCGGGTCAGCCCCAGCATTTT; j_gene: TRBJ1-5; abundance: once; v_gene: TRBV10-3; d_gene: .
CDR3aa: CASSQDLLGPNSPLHF; CDR3nt: TGCGCCAGCAGCCAGGACCTGCTGGGGCCCAATTCACCCCTCCACTTT; j_gene: TRBJ1-6; abundance: .; v_gene: TRBV4-3; d_gene: .
CDR3aa: CATSRDRAGEQYF; CDR3nt: TGTGCCACCAGCAGGGACAGGGCGGGTGAGCAGTACTTC; j_gene: TRBJ2-7; abundance: .; v_gene: TRBV15; d_gene: TRBD1
CDR3aa: CASSSTGTARYQPQHF; CDR3nt: TGTGCCAGCAGTTCTACCGGGACAGCTAGATATCAGCCCCAGCATTTT; j_gene: TRBJ1-5; abundance: few; v_gene: TRBV2; d_gene: TRBD1
CDR3aa: CASSVGLAVKETQYF; CDR3nt: TGCGCCAGCAGTGTGGGACTAGCGGTGAAAGAGACCCAGTACTTC; j_gene: TRBJ2-5; abundance: few; v_gene: TRBV10-1; d_gene: TRBD2
CDR3aa: CASSPPQGSKPQHF; CDR3nt: TGTGCCAGCAGCCCCCCACAGGGGAGTAAGCCCCAGCATTTT; j_gene: TRBJ1-5; abundance: medium-sized; v_gene: TRBV28; d_gene: TRBD1
CDR3aa: CASSIGLAGGTDTQYF; CDR3nt: TGTGCCAGTAGTATAGGACTAGCGGGGGGCACAGATACGCAGTATTTT; j_gene: TRBJ2-3; abundance: few; v_gene: TRBV19; d_gene: TRBD2
CDR3aa: CASSVSGSVHEQYF; CDR3nt: TGTGCCAGCAGCGTAAGCGGGAGTGTACACGAGCAGTACTTC; j_gene: TRBJ2-7; abundance: .; v_gene: TRBV9; d_gene: TRBD2
CDR3aa: CASNLPGQGTGGELFF; CDR3nt: TGTGCCAGCAATCTACCGGGACAGGGTACTGGCGGGGAGCTGTTTTTT; j_gene: TRBJ2-2; abundance: .; v_gene: TRBV28; d_gene: TRBD1
CDR3aa: CASKQEGGSNQPQHF; CDR3nt: TGTGCCAGCAAGCAGGAGGGAGGAAGCAATCAGCCCCAGCATTTT; j_gene: TRBJ1-5; abundance: .; v_gene: TRBV28; d_gene: .
CDR3aa: CASSVGQGANTGELFF; CDR3nt: TGTGCCAGCAGCGTCGGACAGGGGGCGAACACCGGGGAGCTGTTTTTT; j_gene: TRBJ2-2; abundance: .; v_gene: TRBV9; d_gene: TRBD1
CDR3aa: CAPQRDQETQYF; CDR3nt: TGTGCCCCACAACGGGATCAAGAGACCCAGTACTTC; j_gene: TRBJ2-5; abundance: once; v_gene: TRBV10-3; d_gene: .
CDR3aa: CASSLSNDRGELFF; CDR3nt: TGTGCCAGCAGTTTGTCGAATGACAGGGGGGAGCTGTTTTTT; j_gene: TRBJ2-2; abundance: .; v_gene: TRBV27; d_gene: .
CDR3aa: CASSFLTDNQPQHF; CDR3nt: TGTGCCAGCAGTTTCTTGACAGACAATCAGCCCCAGCATTTT; j_gene: TRBJ1-5; abundance: few; v_gene: TRBV2; d_gene: .